This T cell receptor (beta chain) appears in the sequencing data of a study of T cell repertoires in cytomegalovirus infection (dated by TCRdb to the late 2010s). As for the study more broadly: Because public TCR beta signatures pointed to carriage of CMV infection together with the matching HLA type, the HLA type of each donor mattered for the analysis. Summary of the overall study and its limitations: The ex vivo response was dominated by HLA-C-restricted CMV-specific TCR beta clonotypes, which also provided the single most frequent clonotype in two of eight donors. In both this cohort and an independent cohort of some 370 donors, the cumulative frequency of public TCR beta family members distinguished carriers of CMV infection plus the relevant HLA type.

CDR1 SGHVS and CDR2 FQNEAQ are derived from the germline V gene. The CDR3 spans 13 residues, from the cysteine through the phenylalanine. The sequence is cut down to CDR3 DNA, 39 bases in frame from base 1. TCRdb shows the sequencer as Illumina HiSeq 1500. TCRdb took the public reads, trimmed them with fastp at Q25, ran MiXCR for clone calling and kept in-frame beta chains. Each entry merges the rows of one CDR3 protein and shows their most common DNA and genes. A total of about 740,000 distinct CDR3 sequences appear in this sample, 35% of them only once. The ten largest make up 2.5% to 3.5% of the sample. To note about this clonotype: Its antigen is still unknown. A single base separates this from a much larger clone, so it may be a read error.

The sequence derives from a human donor in good health (CMV status not recorded). Some clones in this sample may be carry-over from other donors' samples. The rearranged segments are TRBV7-8 and TRBJ2-7, with the identity of the D gene unclear. The material sequenced was PBMCs. The CDR3 here reads CVSSFDWPLEQYF. DNA sequence: TGTGTCAGCAGCTTCGACTGGCCCCTCGAGCAGTACTTC.